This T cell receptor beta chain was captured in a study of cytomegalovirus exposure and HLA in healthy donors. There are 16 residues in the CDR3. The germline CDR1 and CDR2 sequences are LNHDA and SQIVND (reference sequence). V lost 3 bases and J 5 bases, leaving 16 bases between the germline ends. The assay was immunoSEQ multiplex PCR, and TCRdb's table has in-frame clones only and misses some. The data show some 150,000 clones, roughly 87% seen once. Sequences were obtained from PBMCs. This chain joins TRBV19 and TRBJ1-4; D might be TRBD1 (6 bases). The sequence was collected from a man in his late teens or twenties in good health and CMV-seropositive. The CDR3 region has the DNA TGTGCCAGTAGTATGGGCACAGGGACGGGGAATGAAAAACTGTTTTTT. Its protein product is CASSMGTGTGNEKLFF.